The clone carrying this T cell receptor (beta chain) was counted only a few times. Its specificity is unknown. Germline values: CDR1 SGDLS, CDR2 YYNGEE. Germline trimming cut 4 bases from V and 3 bases from J; bases unmatched to any gene: 9. CDR3 size: 18 residues. This specimen belongs to a study of T cells in Graves' hyperthyroidism and ophthalmopathy. Study-level points and caveats: Peripheral blood also featured most of the thyroid clonotypes expanded above 0.001.

Amplification of TCR beta CDR3 regions used RNA as the template. TCR CDR3 underwent first-round RT-PCR with the HTBI primer set. TCRdb processed the multiplex PCR reads anew with MiXCR; each CDR3 protein has one entry. The sample holds under 450,000 distinct CDR3 sequences, roughly 14% seen once. The source is a young man with Graves' hyperthyroidism that later progressed to Graves' ophthalmopathy. This chain connects TRBV9 to TRBJ2-2; 13 bases align to TRBD2. The sequenced sample consisted of blood. The CDR3 nucleotides are TGTGCCAGCAGCCCACCGGGACTAGCGGGACTCTACACCGGGGAGCTGTTTTTT. It is translated as CASSPPGLAGLYTGELFF.